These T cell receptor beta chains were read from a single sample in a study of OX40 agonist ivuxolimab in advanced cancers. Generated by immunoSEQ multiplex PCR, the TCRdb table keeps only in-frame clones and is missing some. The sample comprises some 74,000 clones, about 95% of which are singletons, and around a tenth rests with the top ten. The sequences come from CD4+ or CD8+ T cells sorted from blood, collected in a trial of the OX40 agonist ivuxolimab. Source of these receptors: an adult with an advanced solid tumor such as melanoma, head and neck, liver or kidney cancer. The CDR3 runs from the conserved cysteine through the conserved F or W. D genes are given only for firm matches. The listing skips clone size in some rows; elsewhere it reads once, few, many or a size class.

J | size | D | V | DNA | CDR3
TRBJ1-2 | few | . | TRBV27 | TGTGCCAGCAGTCCCCTAGGGTGGGATGGCTACACCTTC | CASSPLGWDGYTF
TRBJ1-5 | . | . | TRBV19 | TGTGCCAGTCTCCAGTATAGCAATCAGCCCCAGCATTTT | CASLQYSNQPQHF
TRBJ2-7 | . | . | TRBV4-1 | TGCGCCAGCAGCCAAGGGACTGGGGCATACTACGAGCAGTACTTC | CASSQGTGAYYEQYF
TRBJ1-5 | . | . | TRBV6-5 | TGTGCCAGCAGTTTTGGTAGCTATCAGCCCCAGCATTTT | CASSFGSYQPQHF
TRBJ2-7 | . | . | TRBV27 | TGTGCCAGCAGGTCAGGGGGAGGCTACGAGCAGTACTTC | CASRSGGGYEQYF
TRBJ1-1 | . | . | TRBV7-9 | TGTGCCAGCAGCTTGGGAGATCACACTGAAGCTTTCTTT | CASSLGDHTEAFF
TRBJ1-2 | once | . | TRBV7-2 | TGTGCCAGCAGCTCAACTGACAATGGCTACACCTTC | CASSSTDNGYTF
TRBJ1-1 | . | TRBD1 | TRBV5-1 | TGCGCCAGCAGCCCCTGGACAGGGGAGGACACTGAAGCTTTCTTT | CASSPWTGEDTEAFF
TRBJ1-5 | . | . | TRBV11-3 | TGTGCCAGCAGCCCCCACCACGGGGGGATTTATCAGCCCCAGCATTTT | CASSPHHGGIYQPQHF
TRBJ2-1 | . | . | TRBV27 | TGTGCCAGCAGTTTATTGGGCGGGGTCGGCAATGAGCAGTTCTTC | CASSLLGGVGNEQFF
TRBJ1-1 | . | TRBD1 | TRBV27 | TGTGCCAGCAGTTTGGACAGGGGGCACACTGAAGCTTTCTTT | CASSLDRGHTEAFF
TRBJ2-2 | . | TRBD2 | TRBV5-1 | TGCGCCAGCAGCCCCCCGACTAGCGGGAGTAGCACCGGGGAGCTGTTTTTT | CASSPPTSGSSTGELFF
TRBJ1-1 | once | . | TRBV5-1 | TGCGCCAGCAGCTTGGAGTGGGGCAGCGCCACTGAAGCTTTCTTT | CASSLEWGSATEAFF
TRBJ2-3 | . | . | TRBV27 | TGTGCCAGCAGTTTAAGGGTACCCGATACGCAGTATTTT | CASSLRVPDTQYF
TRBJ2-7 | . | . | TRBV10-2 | TGCGCCAGCAAAGTTGCAGACGAGCAGTACTTC | CASKVADEQYF
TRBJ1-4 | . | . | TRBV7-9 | TGTGCCAGCAGCTTAGTAGGGGTCGGGGATGAAAAACTGTTTTTT | CASSLVGVGDEKLFF
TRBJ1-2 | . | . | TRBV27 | TGTGCCAGCAGTCCGAGGGGATATGGCTACACCTTC | CASSPRGYGYTF
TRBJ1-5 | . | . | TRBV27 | TGTGCCAGCAGTCTGACAGGAATCAATCAGCCCCAGCATTTT | CASSLTGINQPQHF
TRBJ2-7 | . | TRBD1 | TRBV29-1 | TGCAGCGTTGAAGATGTAGGGACAGGGTTCGAGCAGTACTTC | CSVEDVGTGFEQYF
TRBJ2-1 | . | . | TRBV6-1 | TGTGCCAGCAGTGACAGGGTTCGCTCCTACAATGAGCAGTTCTTC | CASSDRVRSYNEQFF
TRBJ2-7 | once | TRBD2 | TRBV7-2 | TGTGCCAGCAGCTTAGCCCCCGGCGGGGGTTCCGAGCAGTACTTC | CASSLAPGGGSEQYF
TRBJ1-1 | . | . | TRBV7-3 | TGTGCCAGCAGCCCTTACGGCTGGTCGAACACTGAAGCTTTCTTT | CASSPYGWSNTEAFF
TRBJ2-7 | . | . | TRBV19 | TGTGCCAGTAGTACCAAGGGGGGGTTCTACGAGCAGTACTTC | CASSTKGGFYEQYF
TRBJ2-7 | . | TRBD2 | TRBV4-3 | TGCGCCAGCAGCCAAGATAGCGGGGCAGTTGCCTACGAGCAGTACTTC | CASSQDSGAVAYEQYF
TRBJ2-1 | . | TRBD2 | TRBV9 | TGTGCCAGCAGCGTTTTGGCTAGCGGGGTGTATGAGCAGTTCTTC | CASSVLASGVYEQFF
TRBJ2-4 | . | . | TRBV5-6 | TGTGCCAGCAGCTTCGGGCCCAACATTCAGTACTTC | CASSFGPNIQYF
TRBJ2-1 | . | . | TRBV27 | TGTGCCAGCAGCCGACGGGGTCCCTACAATGAGCAGTTCTTC | CASSRRGPYNEQFF
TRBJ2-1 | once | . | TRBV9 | TGTGCCAGCAGCGTAGCCCTTGGGGGCAATGAGCAGTTCTTC | CASSVALGGNEQFF
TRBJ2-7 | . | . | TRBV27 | TGTGCCAGCCAATCGAGAACTGGGGATTCCTACGAGCAGTACTTC | CASQSRTGDSYEQYF
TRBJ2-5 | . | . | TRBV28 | TGTGCCAGCAGCCATCCAGGAGAGACCCAGTACTTC | CASSHPGETQYF
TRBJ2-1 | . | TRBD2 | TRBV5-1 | TGCGCCAGCAGCTTAGAGTCAGCGGGAGGACCCAACGTCTTC | CASSLESAGGPNVF
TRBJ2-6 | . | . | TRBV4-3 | TGCGCCAGCAGCCAAGATCGAGTGGCCAACGTCCTGACTTTC | CASSQDRVANVLTF
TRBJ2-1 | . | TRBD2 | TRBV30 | TGTGCCTGGATTGGGCTAGCGGACAATGAGCAGTTCTTC | CAWIGLADNEQFF
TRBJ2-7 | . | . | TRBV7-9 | TGTGCCAGCAGTGCGGACTTGAACCCCTACGAGCAGTACTTC | CASSADLNPYEQYF
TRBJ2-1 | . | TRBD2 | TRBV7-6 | TGTGCCAGCAGCCCAAACGGGGGGGGTTACAATGAGCAGTTCTTC | CASSPNGGGYNEQFF
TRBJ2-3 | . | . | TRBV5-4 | TGTGCCAGCAGCTCGGGGGTGGACACAGATACGCAGTATTTT | CASSSGVDTDTQYF
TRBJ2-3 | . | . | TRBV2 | TGTGCCAGGCGGCAGCGAGAATCAGATACGCAGTATTTT | CARRQRESDTQYF
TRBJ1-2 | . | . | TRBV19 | TGTGCCAGTAGTCCCAATCCCGAATCTAATGGCTACACCTTC | CASSPNPESNGYTF
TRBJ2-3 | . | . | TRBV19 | TGTGCCACCACAGGTGCGCTCACAGATACGCAGTATTTT | CATTGALTDTQYF
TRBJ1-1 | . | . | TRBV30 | TGTGCCTGGAGTGTACTAGGGGGGGAGACTGAAGCTTTCTTT | CAWSVLGGETEAFF
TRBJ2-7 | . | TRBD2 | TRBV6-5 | TGTGCCAGCAAAGCGGGGGTAAGGTCCTACGAGCAGTACTTC | CASKAGVRSYEQYF
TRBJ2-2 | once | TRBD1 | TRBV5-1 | TGCGCCAGCAGCCCGACAGGGGAGAACACCGGGGAGCTGTTTTTT | CASSPTGENTGELFF
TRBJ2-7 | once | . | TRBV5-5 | TGTGCCAGCAGCTTTGTCCAGGGGCCTTCCTACGAGCAGTACTTC | CASSFVQGPSYEQYF
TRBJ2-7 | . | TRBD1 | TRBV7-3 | TGTGCCAGCAGCCTAGGGACAGCCTACGAGCAGTACTTC | CASSLGTAYEQYF
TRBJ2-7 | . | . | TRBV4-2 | TGTGCCAGCAGCCAAGAGGGGGCCTACGAGCAGTACTTC | CASSQEGAYEQYF
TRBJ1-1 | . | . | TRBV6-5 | TGTGCCAGCAGTTATTCGGGGGCTGAAGCTTTCTTT | CASSYSGAEAFF
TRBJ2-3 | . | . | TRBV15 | TGTGCCACCAGCAGAGGCCCAGACTTGGGGTACACAGATACGCAGTATTTT | CATSRGPDLGYTDTQYF
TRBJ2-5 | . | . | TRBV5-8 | TGTGCCAGCAGCCTAGCTGAGCAAGAGACCCAGTACTTC | CASSLAEQETQYF
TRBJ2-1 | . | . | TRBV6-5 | TGTGCCAGCAGTTACTCGAAGGGGAATGAGCAGTTCTTC | CASSYSKGNEQFF
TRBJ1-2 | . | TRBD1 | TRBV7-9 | TGTGCCAGCAGCCCCAGGACAGGTGTGGACTATGGCTACACCTTC | CASSPRTGVDYGYTF
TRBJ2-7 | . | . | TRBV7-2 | TGTGCCAGCAGCCCCCGGTTAGACGAGCAGTACTTC | CASSPRLDEQYF
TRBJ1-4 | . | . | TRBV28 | TGTGCCAGTTACACATTGGACAGAACAGGGCCAACTAATGAAAAACTGTTTTTT | CASYTLDRTGPTNEKLFF
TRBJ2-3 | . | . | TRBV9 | TGTGCCAGCAGCGTAGGCGGAAGCCCTGGGGCAGATACGCAGTATTTT | CASSVGGSPGADTQYF
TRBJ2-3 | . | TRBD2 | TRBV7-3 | TGTGCCAGCAGTTTGAGCGGGAGCTCAGATACGCAGTATTTT | CASSLSGSSDTQYF